A selection of T cell receptor beta chains follows, all from one sample in a study of cytomegalovirus exposure and HLA in healthy donors. Here immunoSEQ multiplex PCR was the method, and the copy in TCRdb shows in-frame clones only, minus some. The sample has hundreds of thousands of clones, over 65% seen once. The material sequenced was PBMCs. The receptors stem from a woman aged 60-70 years in good health and CMV-seropositive. CDR3s include the opening cysteine and the closing phenylalanine or tryptophan. Fields, in order: CDR3 DNA, CDR3 protein, V gene, clone size, D gene, CDR3 length, J gene. The D gene is left open where the match is weak. Clone size is not always given. Where it is, it says once, few, many or a class for expanded clones.

TGTGCCAGCAGTCCGGGACAGGATTATGGCTACACCTTC | CASSPGQDYGYTF | TRBV28 | NA | TRBD1 | 13 | TRBJ1-2
TGTGCCAGCAGGGACAGGGGCGGTGAAAAACTGTTTTTT | CASRDRGGEKLFF | TRBV25-1 | NA | TRBD1 | 13 | TRBJ1-4
TGTGCCTGGGGACGACAGGGGCTGGATACGCAGTATTTT | CAWGRQGLDTQYF | TRBV30 | NA | TRBD1 | 13 | TRBJ2-3
TGTGCCAGCTCACCAAGTGTCCGGGGTAATGAAAAACTGTTTTTT | CASSPSVRGNEKLFF | TRBV18 | NA | NA | 15 | TRBJ1-4
TGTGCCAGCACCCTACAACTAGGGAACGGGGAGCTGTTTTTT | CASTLQLGNGELFF | TRBV7-2 | NA | NA | 14 | TRBJ2-2
TGTGCCAGCAGTTTATTAGAGACCCAGTACTTC | CASSLLETQYF | TRBV2 | NA | NA | 11 | TRBJ2-5
TGTGCCACCAGCAGAGATCGTACAGCGGATTATAAGGGCTACACCTTC | CATSRDRTADYKGYTF | TRBV15 | NA | NA | 16 | TRBJ1-2
TGTGCTAGTGGGATGCATGGCAGGGGTTCCGAGCAGTACTTC | CASGMHGRGSEQYF | TRBV12-5 | NA | NA | 14 | TRBJ2-7
TGTGCCAGCAGCCCTACAGGTTCCAATCAGCCCCAGCATTTT | CASSPTGSNQPQHF | TRBV5-6 | NA | NA | 14 | TRBJ1-5
TGTGCCAGCAGTCCCGCGGCGACAGGACGTGAGCAGTTCTTC | CASSPAATGREQFF | TRBV5-6 | NA | NA | 14 | TRBJ2-1
TGTGCCAGCAGCGTAGGGTTAGCTTCCCCCAATGAGCAGTTCTTC | CASSVGLASPNEQFF | TRBV9 | NA | NA | 15 | TRBJ2-1
TGTGCCAGCAGTAGTCAGGTGGACACTGAAGCTTTCTTT | CASSSQVDTEAFF | TRBV28 | NA | NA | 13 | TRBJ1-1
TGCGCCAGCAGCTTGGAGGGACAGATGTCCTACGAGCAGTACTTC | CASSLEGQMSYEQYF | TRBV5-1 | NA | TRBD1 | 15 | TRBJ2-7
TGCAGCGCGACTGGACAGCAGAATACTGAAGCCTTCTTT | CSATGQQNTEAFF | TRBV29-1 | NA | NA | 13 | TRBJ1-1
TGTGCCAGCAGCGTTCCGGCAGGGTCATTGTCGTACTTC | CASSVPAGSLSYF | TRBV11-2 | NA | NA | 13 | TRBJ2-4
TGTGCCAGCTCACCACACGTGGGCAGACAAGAGACCCAGTACTTC | CASSPHVGRQETQYF | TRBV18 | once | NA | 15 | TRBJ2-5
TGTGCCAGCAGCTTAGGGACTTATAACTATGGCTACACCTTC | CASSLGTYNYGYTF | TRBV7-8 | NA | NA | 14 | TRBJ1-2
TGTGCCAGCTATACCAGGCCTTTGGACACCGTGGAGCTGTTTTTT | CASYTRPLDTVELFF | TRBV2 | NA | NA | 15 | TRBJ2-2
TGTGCCAGCCGGAAGACACTGATGAACACTGAAGCTTTCTTT | CASRKTLMNTEAFF | TRBV2 | NA | NA | 14 | TRBJ1-1
TGTGCCTGGCTAATTCCGGGACAGGGCTACTATGGCTACACCTTC | CAWLIPGQGYYGYTF | TRBV30 | NA | TRBD1 | 15 | TRBJ1-2
TGCGCCAGCAGTCAACGGCCTCGAGGGACCGGGGAGCTGTTTTTT | CASSQRPRGTGELFF | TRBV23-1 | NA | NA | 15 | TRBJ2-2
TGTGCCAGCAGCTTCGACAGGTTCACTGAAGCTTTCTTT | CASSFDRFTEAFF | TRBV5-4 | NA | NA | 13 | TRBJ1-1
TGTGCCAGCAGTGACAGCGGATACTCCTACAATGAGCAGTTCTTC | CASSDSGYSYNEQFF | TRBV2 | once | NA | 15 | TRBJ2-1
TGTGCCAGCAGCCCCGACAGGGGGTTGTCACCCCTCCACTTT | CASSPDRGLSPLHF | TRBV6-6 | NA | TRBD1 | 14 | TRBJ1-6
TGTGCCAGCAGCCAGGAAGGGACAGCGTCCTACGAGCAGTACTTC | CASSQEGTASYEQYF | TRBV6-5 | NA | TRBD1 | 15 | TRBJ2-7
TGCGCCAGCAGCGACTCCTTAAGCTCCTACGAGCAGTACTTC | CASSDSLSSYEQYF | TRBV5-1 | NA | NA | 14 | TRBJ2-7
TGTGCCAGCAGCCAGCAGACTGCTTCTCGAACAACTAATGAAAAACTGTTTTTT | CASSQQTASRTTNEKLFF | TRBV5-5 | once | NA | 18 | TRBJ1-4
TGTGCCAGCAGCTTGGGCGGGATAGGGGCAGATACGCAGTATTTT | CASSLGGIGADTQYF | TRBV5-4 | NA | NA | 15 | TRBJ2-3
TGTGCCAGCAGTGGGGGGGTCAGCGGCAATCAGCCCCAGCATTTT | CASSGGVSGNQPQHF | TRBV28 | NA | NA | 15 | TRBJ1-5
TGTGCCAGCAGCTTCCCAGGGGGCTACAATGAGCAGTTCTTC | CASSFPGGYNEQFF | TRBV5-4 | NA | TRBD1 | 14 | TRBJ2-1
TGTGCCAGCAGCGCGAGGCATGCCTCTGAAGCTTTCTTT | CASSARHASEAFF | TRBV5-4 | few | NA | 13 | TRBJ1-1
TGTGCCACCAGCAGAGATAGGGGGCAATCACCCCTCCACTTT | CATSRDRGQSPLHF | TRBV15 | NA | TRBD1 | 14 | TRBJ1-6
TGTGCCAGCAGCTTACCAGGGGATTACTATGGCTACACCTTC | CASSLPGDYYGYTF | TRBV7-8 | NA | NA | 14 | TRBJ1-2
TGCGCCAGCAGCCCTTCGGGACAGGGGGGCGGCTACACCTTC | CASSPSGQGGGYTF | TRBV5-1 | NA | TRBD1 | 14 | TRBJ1-2
TGTGCCAGCTCATCTGCTTTAGCGGGCAGTTCCTACAATGAGCAGTTCTTC | CASSSALAGSSYNEQFF | TRBV18 | NA | TRBD2 | 17 | TRBJ2-1
TGTGCCAGCAGCCTACGGACAGGGTGGAATGAAAAACTGTTTTTT | CASSLRTGWNEKLFF | TRBV9 | NA | TRBD1 | 15 | TRBJ1-4